This T cell receptor (beta chain) was sequenced in a study of shared clonotypes between healthy human individuals. Findings and limits, study-wide: Expectations were that clonotype sharing among donors would be affected by sequencing depth.

Germline CDR1 is SGHRS and CDR2 is YFSETQ. This CDR3 has 13 residues. V gave up 7 bases and J gave up 0 bases, with 11 bases separating them. Using immunoSEQ multiplex PCR, the repertoire was profiled, and TCRdb retains in-frame clones only, with some absent. The sample records roughly 500,000 clones, around 80% being singletons. A remark on this clone: Its antigen is undetermined.

Nashville, Tennessee was home to all donors, each a Caucasian adult. The V gene is TRBV5-1, the J gene TRBJ2-7; D ambiguous. The receptor's source is a woman between 40 and 50 years old in good health. Some clones in this sample may be carry-over from other donors' samples. Sequenced input: PBMCs. CDR3 amino acids: CASRFASSYEQYF. In DNA, the CDR3 is TGCGCCAGCCGGTTTGCGAGCTCCTACGAGCAGTACTTC.